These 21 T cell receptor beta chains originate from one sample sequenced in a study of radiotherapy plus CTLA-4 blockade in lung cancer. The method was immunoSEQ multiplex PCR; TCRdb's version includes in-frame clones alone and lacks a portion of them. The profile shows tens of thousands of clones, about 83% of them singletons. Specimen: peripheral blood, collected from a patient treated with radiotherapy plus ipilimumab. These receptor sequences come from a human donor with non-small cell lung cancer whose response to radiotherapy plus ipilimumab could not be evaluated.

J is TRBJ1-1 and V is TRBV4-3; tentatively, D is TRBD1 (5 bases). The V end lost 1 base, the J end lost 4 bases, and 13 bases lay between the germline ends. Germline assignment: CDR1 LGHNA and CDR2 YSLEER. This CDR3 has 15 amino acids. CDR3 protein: CASSQVSLGGTEAFF. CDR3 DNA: TGCGCCAGCAGCCAAGTATCCCTCGGGGGCACTGAAGCTTTCTTT.

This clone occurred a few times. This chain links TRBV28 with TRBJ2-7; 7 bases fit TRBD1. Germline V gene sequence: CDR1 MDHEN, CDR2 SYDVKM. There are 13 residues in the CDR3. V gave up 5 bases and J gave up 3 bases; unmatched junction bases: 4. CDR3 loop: CASSRTGVYEQYF. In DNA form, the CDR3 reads TGTGCCAGCAGTCGTACAGGGGTCTACGAGCAGTACTTC.

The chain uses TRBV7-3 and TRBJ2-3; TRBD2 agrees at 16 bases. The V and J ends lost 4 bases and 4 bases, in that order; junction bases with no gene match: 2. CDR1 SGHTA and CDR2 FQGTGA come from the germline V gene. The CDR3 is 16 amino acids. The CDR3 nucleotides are TGTGCCAGCAGCTCGGGACTAGCGGGAGGGCCAGATACGCAGTATTTT. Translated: CASSSGLAGGPDTQYF.

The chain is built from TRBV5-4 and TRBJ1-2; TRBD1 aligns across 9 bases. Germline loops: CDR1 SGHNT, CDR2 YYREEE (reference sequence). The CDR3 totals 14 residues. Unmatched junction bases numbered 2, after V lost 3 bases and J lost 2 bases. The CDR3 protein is CASSSTGGNYGYTF. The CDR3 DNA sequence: TGTGCCAGCAGCTCCACAGGGGGCAACTATGGCTACACCTTC. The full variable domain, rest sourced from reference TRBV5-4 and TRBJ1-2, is ETGVTQSPTHLIKTRGQQVTLRCSSQSGHNTVSWYQQALGQGPQFIFQYYREEENGRGNFPPRFSGLQFPNYSSELNVNALELDDSALYLCASSSTGGNYGYTFGSGTRLTVV.

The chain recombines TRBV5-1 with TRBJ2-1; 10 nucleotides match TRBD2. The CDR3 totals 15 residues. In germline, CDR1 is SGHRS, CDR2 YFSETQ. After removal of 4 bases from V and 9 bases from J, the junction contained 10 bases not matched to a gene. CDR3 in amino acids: CASSHSSGSESEQFF. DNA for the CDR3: TGCGCCAGCAGCCACTCTAGCGGGAGTGAAAGTGAGCAGTTCTTC.

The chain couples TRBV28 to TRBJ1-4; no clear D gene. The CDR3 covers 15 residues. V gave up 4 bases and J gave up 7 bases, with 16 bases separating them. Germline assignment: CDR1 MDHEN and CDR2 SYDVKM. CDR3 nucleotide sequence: TGTGCCAGCAGTTCCCAATCCCCGGGAGGTGAAAAACTGTTTTTT. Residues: CASSSQSPGGEKLFF.

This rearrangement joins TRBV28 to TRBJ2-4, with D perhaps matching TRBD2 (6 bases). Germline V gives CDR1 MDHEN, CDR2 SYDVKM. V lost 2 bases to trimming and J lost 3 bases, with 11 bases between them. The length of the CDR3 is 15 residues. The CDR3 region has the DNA TGTGCCAGCAGTTTAATTTGGGGAGGCAAAAACATTCAGTACTTC. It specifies CASSLIWGGKNIQYF.

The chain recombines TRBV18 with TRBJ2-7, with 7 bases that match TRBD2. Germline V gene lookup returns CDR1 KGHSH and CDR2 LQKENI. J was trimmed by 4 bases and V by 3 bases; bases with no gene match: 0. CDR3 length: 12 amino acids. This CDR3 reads CASSPGGYEQYF. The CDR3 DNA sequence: TGTGCCAGCTCACCGGGGGGGTACGAGCAGTACTTC.

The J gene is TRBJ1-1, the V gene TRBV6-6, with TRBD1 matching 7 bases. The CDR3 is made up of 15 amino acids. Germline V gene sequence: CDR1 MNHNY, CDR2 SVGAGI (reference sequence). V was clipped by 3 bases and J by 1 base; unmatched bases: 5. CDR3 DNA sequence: TGTGCCAGCAGTTATGGGGCAGGGGGGAACACTGAAGCTTTCTTT. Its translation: CASSYGAGGNTEAFF.

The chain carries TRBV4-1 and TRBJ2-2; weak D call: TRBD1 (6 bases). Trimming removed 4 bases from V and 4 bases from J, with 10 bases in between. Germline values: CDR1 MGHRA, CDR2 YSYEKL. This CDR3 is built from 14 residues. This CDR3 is CASSLQGSTGELFF. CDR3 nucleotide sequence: TGCGCCAGCAGCCTCCAGGGGTCCACCGGGGAGCTGTTTTTT.

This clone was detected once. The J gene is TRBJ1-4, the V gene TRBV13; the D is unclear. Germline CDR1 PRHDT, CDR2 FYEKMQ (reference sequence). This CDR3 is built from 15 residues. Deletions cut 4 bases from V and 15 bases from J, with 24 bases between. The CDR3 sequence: CASSSQTQTKTTLFF. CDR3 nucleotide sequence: TGTGCCAGCAGCTCCCAGACGCAAACCAAGACAACGTTGTTTTTT.

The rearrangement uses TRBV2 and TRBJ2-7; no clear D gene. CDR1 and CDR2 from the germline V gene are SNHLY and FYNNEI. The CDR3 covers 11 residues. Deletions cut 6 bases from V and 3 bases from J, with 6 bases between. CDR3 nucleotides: TGTGCCAGCAGACAAAACTACGAGCAGTACTTC. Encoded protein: CASRQNYEQYF.

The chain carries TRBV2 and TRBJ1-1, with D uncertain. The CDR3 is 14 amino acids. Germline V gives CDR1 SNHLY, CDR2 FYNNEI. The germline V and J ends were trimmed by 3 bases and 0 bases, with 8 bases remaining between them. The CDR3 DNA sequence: TGTGCCAGCAGTGACCACAGTATGAACACTGAAGCTTTCTTT. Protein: CASSDHSMNTEAFF.

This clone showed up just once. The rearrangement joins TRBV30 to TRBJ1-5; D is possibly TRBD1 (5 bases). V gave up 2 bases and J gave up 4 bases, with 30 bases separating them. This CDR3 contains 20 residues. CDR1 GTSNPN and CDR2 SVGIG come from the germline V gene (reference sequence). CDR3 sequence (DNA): TGTGCCTGGAGTACCACCCGAACCGGACAAGCCTTGGTTACAAATCAGCCCCAGCATTTT. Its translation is CAWSTTRTGQALVTNQPQHF.

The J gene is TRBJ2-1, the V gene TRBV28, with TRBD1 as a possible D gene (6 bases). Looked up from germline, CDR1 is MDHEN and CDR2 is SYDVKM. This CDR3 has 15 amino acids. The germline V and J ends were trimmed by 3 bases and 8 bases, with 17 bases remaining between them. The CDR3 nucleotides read TGTGCCAGCAGTTTGCCGGCAGGGGATTTCGATGAGCAGTTCTTC. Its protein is CASSLPAGDFDEQFF. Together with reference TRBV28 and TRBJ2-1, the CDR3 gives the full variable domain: DVKVTQSSRYLVKRTGEKVFLECVQDMDHENMFWYRQDPGLGLRLIYFSYDVKMKEKGDIPEGYSVSREKKERFSLILESASTNQTSMYLCASSLPAGDFDEQFFGPGTRLTVL.

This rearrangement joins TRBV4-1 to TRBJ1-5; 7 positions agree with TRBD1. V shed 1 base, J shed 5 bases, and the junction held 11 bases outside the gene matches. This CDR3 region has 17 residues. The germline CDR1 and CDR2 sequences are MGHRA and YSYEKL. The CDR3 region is CASSQGAAGQRHQPQHF. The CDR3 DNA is TGCGCCAGCAGCCAAGGGGCCGCGGGACAGAGACATCAGCCCCAGCATTTT.

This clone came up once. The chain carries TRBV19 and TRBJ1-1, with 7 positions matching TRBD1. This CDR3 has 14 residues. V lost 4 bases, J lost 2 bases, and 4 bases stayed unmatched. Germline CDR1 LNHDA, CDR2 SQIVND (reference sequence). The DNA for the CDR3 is TGTGCCAGTAGTAGGACAGGACCTAACACTGAAGCTTTCTTT. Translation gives CASSRTGPNTEAFF.

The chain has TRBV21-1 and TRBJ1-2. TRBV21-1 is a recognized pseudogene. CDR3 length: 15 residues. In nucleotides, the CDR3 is TGTGCCAGCAGTTGGGGGGGCAGACCTAACTATGGCTACACCTTC. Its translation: CASSWGGRPNYGYTF.

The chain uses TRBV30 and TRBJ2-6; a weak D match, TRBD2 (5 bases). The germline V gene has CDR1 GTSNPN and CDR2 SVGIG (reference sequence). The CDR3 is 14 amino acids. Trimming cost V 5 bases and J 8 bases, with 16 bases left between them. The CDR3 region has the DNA TGTGCCTGGGGACCGGCCATCGGGACCAACGTCCTGACTTTC. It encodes CAWGPAIGTNVLTF.

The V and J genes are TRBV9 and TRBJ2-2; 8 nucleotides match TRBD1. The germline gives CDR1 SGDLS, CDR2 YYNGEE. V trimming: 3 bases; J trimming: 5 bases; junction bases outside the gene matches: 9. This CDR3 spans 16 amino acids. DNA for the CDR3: TGTGCCAGCAGCGCCCGACGGACAGGGATTACCGGGGAGCTGTTTTTT. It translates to CASSARRTGITGELFF.

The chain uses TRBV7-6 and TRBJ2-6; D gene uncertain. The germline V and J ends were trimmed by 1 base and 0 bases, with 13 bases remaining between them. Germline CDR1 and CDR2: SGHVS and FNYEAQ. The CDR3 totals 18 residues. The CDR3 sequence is CASSLEVWRRSGANVLTF. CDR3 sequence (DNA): TGTGCCAGCAGCTTAGAAGTTTGGCGGCGCTCTGGGGCCAACGTCCTGACTTTC.